Each of the 5 T cell receptor beta chains below was sequenced from the same sample in a study of regulatory T cells in long-lasting Graves disease. Assembly of TCR beta libraries relied on iRepertoire HTBI primers together with Arm-PCR of CDR3 regions. TCRdb ran MiXCR on the multiplex PCR reads and lists one entry per CDR3 protein. The profile shows about 460,000 distinct CDR3 sequences, less than 15% of them singletons. Time point described: newly diagnosed GD, antithyroid drugs for less than 3 months. From PBMCs, RNA was extracted and then used to make the TCR library. The same sample was also used in a study of T cells in Graves' hyperthyroidism and ophthalmopathy.

Here the sequenced sample was peripheral blood mononuclear cells (PBMCs), taken at new diagnosis, from a patient treated with antithyroid drugs. The receptor source for this set is a woman between 50 and 59 years old with Graves disease.

This clonotype was observed at least ten times. The chain uses TRBV9 and TRBJ2-1; TRBD1 agrees at 9 bases. V was clipped by 0 bases and J by 2 bases; unmatched bases: 3. The CDR3 loop spans 16 amino acids. Germline CDR1 SGDLS, CDR2 YYNGEE. CDR3 residues: CASSVGDRVTYNEQFF. Written as DNA, the CDR3 is TGTGCCAGCAGCGTAGGGGACAGGGTTACCTACAATGAGCAGTTCTTC.

This clonotype was seen many times. The chain uses TRBV11-2 and TRBJ2-1; no definite D call. V was shortened by 0 bases and J by 5 bases, with 8 bases between the two germline ends. CDR3 length equals 14 residues. Germline assignment: CDR1 SGHAT and CDR2 FQNNGV. CDR3 protein: CASSLDYLNNEQFF. CDR3 DNA sequence: TGTGCCAGCAGCTTAGATTATTTGAACAATGAGCAGTTCTTC. Complete variable domain (other parts from reference TRBV11-2 and TRBJ2-1): EAGVAQSPRYKIIEKRQSVAFWCNPISGHATLYWYQQILGQGPKLLIQFQNNGVVDDSQLPKDRFSAERLKGVDSTLKIQPAKLEDSAVYLCASSLDYLNNEQFFGPGTRLTVL.

Only a few counts were recorded for this clonotype. The rearrangement uses TRBV12-3 or TRBV12-4 and TRBJ2-2, with D perhaps TRBD2 (6 bases). V was trimmed by 5 bases and J by 3 bases, leaving 16 bases between them. This CDR3 has 16 residues. Written as DNA, the CDR3 is TGTGCCAGCAGTGCCGGAGGGTTGGGATACACCGGGGAGCTGTTTTTT. Translated, it gives CASSAGGLGYTGELFF.

The sample holds a few counts of this clonotype. The V and J genes are TRBV5-1 and TRBJ2-7; D is unresolved. Per the germline V gene, CDR1 is SGHRS and CDR2 is YFSETQ. The CDR3 is 15 residues long. Trimming took 0 bases from V and 0 from J, leaving 10 bases between them. For the CDR3, the DNA is TGCGCCAGCAGCTTGGCCACTGGGGTCTCCTACGAGCAGTACTTC. Its translation: CASSLATGVSYEQYF. Combining the CDR3 with reference TRBV5-1 and TRBJ2-7 gives the whole variable domain KAGVTQTPRYLIKTRGQQVTLSCSPISGHRSVSWYQQTPGQGLQFLFEYFSETQRNKGNFPGRFSGRQFSNSRSEMNVSTLELGDSALYLCASSLATGVSYEQYFGPGTRLTVT.

This clonotype was counted ten times or more. The chain uses TRBV27 and TRBJ1-1; 8 bases match TRBD1. Trimming removed 8 bases from V and 3 bases from J; junction bases left unmatched: 11. CDR1 and CDR2 from the germline V gene are MNHEY and SMNVEV (reference sequence). This CDR3 comprises 15 residues. CDR3 coding DNA: TGTGCCAGCCAACAGGGGGTGGAATACTACACTGAAGCTTTCTTT. This encodes CASQQGVEYYTEAFF.